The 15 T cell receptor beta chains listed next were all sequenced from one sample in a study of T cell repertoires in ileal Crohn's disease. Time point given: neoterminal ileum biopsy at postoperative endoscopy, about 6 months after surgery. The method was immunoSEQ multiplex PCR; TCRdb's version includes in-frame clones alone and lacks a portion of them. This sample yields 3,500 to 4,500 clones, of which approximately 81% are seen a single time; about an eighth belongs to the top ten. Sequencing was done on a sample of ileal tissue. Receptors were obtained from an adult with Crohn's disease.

The CDR3, as DNA: TGTGCCAGCAGTCTCGGGACAGGAGTCACTGAAGCTTTCTTT. Translation gives CASSLGTGVTEAFF. The V call is TRBV7-9, the J call TRBJ1-1, with 8 nucleotides matching TRBD1. The CDR3 has 14 amino acids. The germline gives CDR1 SEHNR, CDR2 FQNEAQ (reference sequence). Unmatched junction bases numbered 7, after V lost 6 bases and J lost 4 bases.

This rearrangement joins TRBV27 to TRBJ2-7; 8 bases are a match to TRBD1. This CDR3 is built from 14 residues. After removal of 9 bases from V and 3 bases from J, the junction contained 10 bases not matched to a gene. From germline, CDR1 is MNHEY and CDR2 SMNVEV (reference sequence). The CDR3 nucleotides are TGTGCCAGTAGGGTTGGACAGGGAAGCTACGAGCAGTACTTC. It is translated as CASRVGQGSYEQYF.

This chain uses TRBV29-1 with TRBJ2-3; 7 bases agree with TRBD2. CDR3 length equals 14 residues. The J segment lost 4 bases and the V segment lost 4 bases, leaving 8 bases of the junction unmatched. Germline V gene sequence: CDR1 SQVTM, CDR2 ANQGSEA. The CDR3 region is CSVGWGGRADTQYF. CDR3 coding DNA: TGCAGCGTTGGGTGGGGGGGAAGGGCAGATACGCAGTATTTT.

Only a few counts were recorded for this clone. The CDR3 spells CASSPGDRDGYTF. Written as DNA, the CDR3 is TGTGCCAGCAGCCCAGGGGACAGAGATGGCTACACCTTC. The V and J genes are TRBV7-6 and TRBJ1-2; 7 nucleotides line up with TRBD1. The V segment lost 5 bases and the J segment 6 bases; nucleotides outside the gene matches: 6. CDR3 length: 13 residues. The germline V gene encodes CDR1 SGHVS and CDR2 FNYEAQ.

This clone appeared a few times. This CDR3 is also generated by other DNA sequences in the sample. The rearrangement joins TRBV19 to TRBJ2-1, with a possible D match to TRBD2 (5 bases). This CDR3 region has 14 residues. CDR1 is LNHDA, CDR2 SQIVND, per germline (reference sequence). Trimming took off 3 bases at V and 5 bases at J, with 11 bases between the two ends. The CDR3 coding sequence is TGTGCCAGTAGTATGGGGAGAAGGAACAATGAGCAGTTCTTC. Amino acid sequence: CASSMGRRNNEQFF.

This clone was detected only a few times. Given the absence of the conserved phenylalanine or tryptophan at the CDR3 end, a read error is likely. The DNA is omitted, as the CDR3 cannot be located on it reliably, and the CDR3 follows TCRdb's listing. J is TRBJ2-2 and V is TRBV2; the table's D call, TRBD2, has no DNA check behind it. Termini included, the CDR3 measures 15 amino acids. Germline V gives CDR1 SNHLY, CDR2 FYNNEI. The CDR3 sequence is CASTGGLAGTGELFV.

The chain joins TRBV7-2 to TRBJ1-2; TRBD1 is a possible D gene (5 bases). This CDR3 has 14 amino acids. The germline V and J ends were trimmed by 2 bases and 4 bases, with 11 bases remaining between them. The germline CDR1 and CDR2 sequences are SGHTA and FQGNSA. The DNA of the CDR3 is TGTGCCAGCAGCTTAAGCGGGGCTGCCTATGGCTACACCTTC. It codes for CASSLSGAAYGYTF.

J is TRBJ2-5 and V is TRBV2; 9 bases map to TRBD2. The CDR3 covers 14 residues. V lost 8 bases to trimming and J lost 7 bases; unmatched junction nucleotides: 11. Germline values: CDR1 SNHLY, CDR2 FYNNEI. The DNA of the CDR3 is TGTGCCAGCGGATTAGCGGGGGAGCCTCGGACCCAGTACTTC. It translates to CASGLAGEPRTQYF.

CDR3 DNA sequence: TGCGCCAGCAGCTTCTTTGCTAGCGGGGAAATGACCTACAATGAGCAGTTCTTC. It translates to CASSFFASGEMTYNEQFF. The chain recombines TRBV5-1 with TRBJ2-1, with 9 positions matching TRBD2. This CDR3 is 18 amino acids long. In germline, CDR1 is SGHRS, CDR2 YFSETQ. Unmatched junction bases numbered 11, after V lost 2 bases and J lost 2 bases.

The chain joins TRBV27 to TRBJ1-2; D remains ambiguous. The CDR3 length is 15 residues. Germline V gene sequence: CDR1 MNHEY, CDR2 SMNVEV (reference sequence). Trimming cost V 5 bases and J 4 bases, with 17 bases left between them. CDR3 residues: CASSPSDEGVYGYTF. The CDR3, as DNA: TGTGCCAGCAGTCCCTCCGACGAGGGAGTCTATGGCTACACCTTC.

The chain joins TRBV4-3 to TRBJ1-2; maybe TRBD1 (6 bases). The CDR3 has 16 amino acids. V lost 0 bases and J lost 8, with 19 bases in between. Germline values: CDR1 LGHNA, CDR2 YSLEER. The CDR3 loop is CASSQDHGAGADGYTF. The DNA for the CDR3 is TGCGCCAGCAGCCAAGATCATGGGGCGGGGGCTGACGGCTACACCTTC.

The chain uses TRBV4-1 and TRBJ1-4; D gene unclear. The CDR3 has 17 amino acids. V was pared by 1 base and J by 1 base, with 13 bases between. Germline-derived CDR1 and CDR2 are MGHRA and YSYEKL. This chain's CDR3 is CASSQGPPRRTNEKLFF. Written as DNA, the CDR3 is TGCGCCAGCAGCCAAGGACCCCCCCGGAGAACTAATGAAAAACTGTTTTTT.

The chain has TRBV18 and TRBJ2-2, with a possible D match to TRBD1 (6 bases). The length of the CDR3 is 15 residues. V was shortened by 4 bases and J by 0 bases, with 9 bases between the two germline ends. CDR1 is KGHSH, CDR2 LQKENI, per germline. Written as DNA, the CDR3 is TGTGCCAGCTCACTCGGACAGTCGAACACCGGGGAGCTGTTTTTT. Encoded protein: CASSLGQSNTGELFF.

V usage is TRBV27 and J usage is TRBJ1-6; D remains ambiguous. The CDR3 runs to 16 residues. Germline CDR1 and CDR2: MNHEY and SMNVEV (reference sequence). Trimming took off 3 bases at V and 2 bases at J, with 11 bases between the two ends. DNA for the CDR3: TGTGCCAGCAGTTTTGGTGTACCGGCCTATAATTCACCCCTCCACTTT. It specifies CASSFGVPAYNSPLHF.

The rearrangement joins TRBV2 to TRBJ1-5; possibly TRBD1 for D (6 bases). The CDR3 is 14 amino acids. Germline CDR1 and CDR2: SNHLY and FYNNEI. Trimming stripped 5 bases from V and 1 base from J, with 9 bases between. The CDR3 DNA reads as TGTGCCAGCAGTTTGGGACAAAGCAATCAGCCCCAGCATTTT. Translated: CASSLGQSNQPQHF.